Each of the 31 T cell receptor beta chains below was sequenced from the same sample in a study of T-cell reconstitution after alpha-beta-depleted transplantation in children. Molecular barcoding with unique molecular identifiers was used for the TCRbeta library. TCRdb processed the PCR reads anew with MiXCR; each CDR3 protein has one entry. The sample carries approximately 82,000 distinct CDR3 sequences, 15% to 18% recorded once. Here the sequenced sample was PBMCs, mostly from graft donor cells, taken 180 days after TCRalphabeta/CD19-depleted stem cell transplant. The origin of the receptors is a male patient aged 2-15 years who had a stem cell transplant for acute lymphoblastic leukemia, so the T cells may come from the graft donor.

This clonotype was detected ten times or more. This chain links TRBV7-2 with TRBJ2-5; D may be TRBD2 (5 bases). CDR1 and CDR2 from the germline V gene are SGHTA and FQGNSA. The CDR3 is 13 amino acids. Trimming removed 5 bases at V and 2 bases at J, with 9 bases between. CDR3 protein: CASSKRGQETQYF. The CDR3 region has the DNA TGTGCCAGCAGCAAACGGGGACAAGAGACCCAGTACTTC. The full variable domain, with the rest looked up from reference TRBV7-2 and TRBJ2-5, is GAGVSQSPSNKVTEKGKDVELRCDPISGHTALYWYRQSLGQGLEFLIYFQGNSAPDKSGLPSDRFSAERTGGSVSTLTIQRTQQEDSAVYLCASSKRGQETQYFGPGTRLLVL.

V usage is TRBV19 and J usage is TRBJ1-5, with D uncertain. Trimming cost V 2 bases and J 0 bases, with 5 bases left between them. This CDR3 contains 14 residues. Germline V lookup: CDR1 LNHDA, CDR2 SQIVND (reference sequence). Here the CDR3 DNA reads TGTGCCAGTAGTATAACGAGTAGCAATCAGCCCCAGCATTTT. Translating gives CASSITSSNQPQHF. Supplemented by reference TRBV19 and TRBJ1-5, the full variable domain reads DGGITQSPKYLFRKEGQNVTLSCEQNLNHDAMYWYRQDPGQGLRLIYYSQIVNDFQKGDIAEGYSVSREKKESFPLTVTSAQKNPTAFYLCASSITSSNQPQHFGDGTRLSIL.

V usage is TRBV20-1 and J usage is TRBJ1-5, with 8 bases aligning to TRBD1. CDR1 is DFQATT, CDR2 SNEGSKA, per germline (reference sequence). This CDR3 has 15 residues. Unmatched junction bases numbered 8, after V lost 3 bases and J lost 4 bases. The DNA of the CDR3 is TGCAGTGCTAGTGATGACAGGGACAGGAATCAGCCCCAGCATTTT. Its translation: CSASDDRDRNQPQHF.

This clonotype has ten or more counts. The chain uses TRBV29-1 and TRBJ1-1; weak D call: TRBD1 (6 bases). V was pared by 5 bases and J by 5 bases, with 12 bases between. The CDR3 length is 12 residues. Germline CDR1 SQVTM, CDR2 ANQGSEA. DNA for the CDR3: TGCAGCGTTCGGGGGGCGCGGACTGAAGCTTTCTTT. Its translation is CSVRGARTEAFF.

In this sample, this clonotype turned up a few times. The chain employs TRBV18 and TRBJ2-1; D unclear. The V end was cut by 2 bases, the J end by 0 bases, with 8 bases between. The CDR3 is 15 residues long. From germline, CDR1 is KGHSH and CDR2 LQKENI. CDR3 in amino acids: CASSPVRSSYNEQFF. The CDR3, as DNA: TGTGCCAGCTCACCAGTAAGAAGCTCCTACAATGAGCAGTTCTTC.

There are a few counts of this clonotype. The gene calls are TRBV11-2 and TRBJ1-5; 10 positions match TRBD1. The CDR3 is made up of 14 amino acids. CDR1 and CDR2 (germline): SGHAT, FQNNGV. The V segment lost 4 bases and the J segment 7 bases; nucleotides outside the gene matches: 4. CDR3 sequence reads: CASSSGQGGQPQHF. In DNA, the CDR3 is TGTGCCAGCAGCTCCGGACAGGGGGGCCAGCCCCAGCATTTT.

This sequence joins TRBV7-2 and TRBJ2-7, with 8 positions matching TRBD2. V was pared by 4 bases and J by 4 bases, with 3 bases of the junction left unmatched. Germline CDR1 is SGHTA and CDR2 is FQGNSA. CDR3 length equals 13 residues. The CDR3 coding sequence is TGTGCCAGCAGCTCCGGGGGGGAATACGAGCAGTACTTC. Its protein product is CASSSGGEYEQYF.

The V and J genes are TRBV20-1 and TRBJ2-7, with 7 bases lining up with TRBD2. Germline V gives CDR1 DFQATT, CDR2 SNEGSKA (reference sequence). This CDR3 region has 16 residues. After removal of 1 base from V and 3 bases from J, the junction contained 12 bases not matched to a gene. This chain's CDR3 is CSARVREGVWDYEQYF. CDR3 DNA: TGCAGTGCTAGAGTGAGGGAGGGAGTATGGGACTACGAGCAGTACTTC.

The chain combines TRBV20-1 with TRBJ2-7, with D perhaps matching TRBD2 (5 bases). Germline values: CDR1 DFQATT, CDR2 SNEGSKA (reference sequence). Trimming cost V 8 bases and J 3 bases, with 11 bases left between them. There are 11 residues in the CDR3. The CDR3 nucleotides are TGCAGTACGCCGGGGAACTACGAGCAGTACTTC. It codes for CSTPGNYEQYF.

This clonotype was counted ten times or more. The chain combines TRBV7-3 with TRBJ2-5, with 8 nucleotides matching TRBD2. CDR1 and CDR2 (germline): SGHTA, FQGTGA. Trimming cost V 5 bases and J 1 base; bases outside gene matches: 12. The CDR3 runs 17 residues. The CDR3 here is CASSGRGGPKSQETQYF. CDR3 bases: TGTGCCAGCAGCGGACGCGGGGGGCCGAAGAGCCAAGAGACCCAGTACTTC.

The rearrangement joins TRBV10-3 to TRBJ2-1, with 7 bases matching TRBD1. This CDR3 spans 14 amino acids. Germline V gene sequence: CDR1 ENHRY, CDR2 SYGVKD. V dropped 6 bases and J dropped 5; count of bases not matched to a gene: 7. The CDR3 here is CAIRIGTENNEQFF. The CDR3, as DNA: TGTGCCATCAGGATCGGGACAGAGAACAATGAGCAGTTCTTC.

Only a few counts were recorded for this clonotype. The V call is TRBV5-6, the J call TRBJ1-2; maybe TRBD1 (5 bases). Germline V gene sequence: CDR1 SGHDT, CDR2 YYEEEE. The V end was cut by 4 bases, the J end by 3 bases, with 19 bases between. The CDR3 covers 16 residues. The CDR3 sequence is CASSRTGTRGDYGYTF. The CDR3 bases are TGTGCCAGCAGCCGGACCGGGACCCGAGGGGACTATGGCTACACCTTC.

The chain combines TRBV5-4 with TRBJ1-2; TRBD1 is a possible D gene (6 bases). Per the germline V gene, CDR1 is SGHNT and CDR2 is YYREEE (reference sequence). This CDR3 has 14 residues. Trimming removed 0 bases at V and 4 bases at J, with 10 bases between. In DNA form, the CDR3 reads TGTGCCAGCAGCTTGGGCGGGGGCGCCTATGGCTACACCTTC. It specifies CASSLGGGAYGYTF.

The gene calls are TRBV7-9 and TRBJ2-1; tentative D call: TRBD2 (7 bases). The V end lost 4 bases, the J end lost 1 base, and 17 bases lay between the germline ends. The CDR3 totals 17 residues. Germline values: CDR1 SEHNR, CDR2 FQNEAQ (reference sequence). The CDR3 DNA follows: TGTGCCAGCAGCTCCCCTGGGGGGGCTTTTTCCTACAATGAGCAGTTCTTC. Translation: CASSSPGGAFSYNEQFF.

V gene TRBV7-2 combines with J gene TRBJ2-5; the D is unclear. The CDR3 is 11 amino acids. Trimming left V 1 base short and J 5 bases short, with 2 bases between. Germline loops: CDR1 SGHTA, CDR2 FQGNSA. The CDR3 loop is CASSLDETQYF. CDR3 nucleotide sequence: TGTGCCAGCAGCTTAGACGAGACCCAGTACTTC. Filled out from reference TRBV7-2 and TRBJ2-5, the complete variable domain reads GAGVSQSPSNKVTEKGKDVELRCDPISGHTALYWYRQSLGQGLEFLIYFQGNSAPDKSGLPSDRFSAERTGGSVSTLTIQRTQQEDSAVYLCASSLDETQYFGPGTRLLVL.

At least ten counts were recorded for this clonotype. The chain joins TRBV18 to TRBJ2-2, with unresolved D. Germline lookup yields CDR1 KGHSH and CDR2 LQKENI. The CDR3 runs 19 residues. Trimming left V 3 bases short and J 2 bases short, with 22 bases between. Written as DNA, the CDR3 is TGTGCCAGCTCACCTACCAATAGAGGCATCCCCAGAAACACCGGGGAGCTGTTTTTT. The encoded protein is CASSPTNRGIPRNTGELFF.

In this sample, this clonotype turned up many times. This rearrangement joins TRBV7-2 to TRBJ1-6; weak D call: TRBD1 (5 bases). The ends were cut back, 3 bases at V and 1 base at J, with 13 bases in the middle. Germline V CDR1 and CDR2: SGHTA, FQGNSA. The CDR3 extends over 17 amino acids. The DNA for the CDR3 is TGTGCCAGCAGCTTGGGGGGATTAGCGTCCTATAATTCACCCCTCCACTTT. This sequence encodes CASSLGGLASYNSPLHF.

This chain joins TRBV9 and TRBJ2-3; 10 bases line up with TRBD2. The CDR3 is made up of 16 amino acids. The junction had 7 bases not matched to a gene; V was cut back by 0 bases and J by 6 bases. The germline gives CDR1 SGDLS, CDR2 YYNGEE. The CDR3 spells CASSVEASGGFDTQYF. The CDR3 bases are TGTGCCAGCAGCGTAGAGGCTAGCGGGGGCTTCGATACGCAGTATTTT.

The rearrangement links TRBV12-3 or TRBV12-4 to TRBJ1-4; a possible D gene is TRBD1 (6 bases). The ends were cut back, 6 bases at V and 3 bases at J, with 14 bases in the middle. CDR3 size: 15 residues. CDR3 coding DNA: TGTGCCAGCAGACAGGTTTCAGGGGCTAATGAAAAACTGTTTTTT. The encoded protein is CASRQVSGANEKLFF.

In its sample, this clonotype was seen a few times. V usage is TRBV5-1 and J usage is TRBJ2-5; the D gene is possibly TRBD2 (6 bases). The V gene's germline CDR1 is SGHRS and CDR2 YFSETQ. V gave up 1 base and J gave up 2 bases, with 12 bases separating them. The CDR3 covers 15 residues. CDR3 in amino acids: CASSLKGSGQETQYF. The CDR3 nucleotides read TGCGCCAGCAGCTTGAAAGGCAGCGGGCAAGAGACCCAGTACTTC.

The sample holds many counts of this clonotype. V is TRBV7-6 and J is TRBJ2-7; tentatively, D is TRBD1 (6 bases). This CDR3 is 14 amino acids long. V gave up 4 bases and J gave up 0 bases, with 10 bases separating them. CDR1 and CDR2 (germline): SGHVS, FNYEAQ. The CDR3 here is CASSYRQDSYEQYF. In DNA form, the CDR3 reads TGTGCCAGCAGCTACCGACAGGACTCCTACGAGCAGTACTTC.

The chain carries TRBV12-3 or TRBV12-4 and TRBJ1-1; D not resolved. V lost 7 bases and J 5 bases, leaving 14 bases between the germline ends. The CDR3 consists of 13 residues. The CDR3 loop reads CASIFRQETEAFF. The CDR3 DNA reads as TGTGCCAGCATTTTCCGCCAGGAGACTGAAGCTTTCTTT.

The genes are TRBV7-2 and TRBJ2-1; 13 bases line up with TRBD2. V gave up 5 bases and J gave up 9 bases; unmatched junction bases: 10. The germline V gene has CDR1 SGHTA and CDR2 FQGNSA. This CDR3 comprises 16 residues. The CDR3 here is CASSVTSGGAWSEQFF. In DNA form, the CDR3 reads TGTGCCAGCAGCGTTACTAGCGGGGGGGCCTGGAGTGAGCAGTTCTTC.

The chain employs TRBV12-3 or TRBV12-4 and TRBJ1-3; D perhaps matches TRBD1 (6 bases). V lost 4 bases and J 4 bases, leaving 11 bases between the germline ends. The CDR3 is 14 residues long. CDR3 sequence reads: CASSSQGIGNTIYF. CDR3 coding DNA: TGTGCCAGCAGTTCCCAGGGGATCGGAAACACCATATATTTT.

This clonotype counts as medium-sized. V usage is TRBV7-8 and J usage is TRBJ2-7; the match to TRBD1 covers 7 bases. Germline trimming cut 5 bases from V and 5 bases from J; bases unmatched to any gene: 9. This CDR3 spans 14 amino acids. Germline V gene data show CDR1 as SGHVS and CDR2 as FQNEAQ. CDR3 nucleotide sequence: TGTGCCAGCAGCCCCATCGACAGGGACGACGAGCAGTACTTC. As protein: CASSPIDRDDEQYF.

Only a few counts were recorded for this clonotype. The chain uses TRBV10-3 and TRBJ2-1; TRBD2 agrees at 10 bases. V lost 6 bases and J lost 6; bases outside the gene matches: 8. Germline loops: CDR1 ENHRY, CDR2 SYGVKD. The CDR3 is made up of 15 amino acids. The CDR3 DNA reads as TGTGCCATCAGGCAAGCGGGGGGGCCTTTCAATGAGCAGTTCTTC. Protein: CAIRQAGGPFNEQFF.

The J gene is TRBJ1-1, the V gene TRBV28; D unresolved. V lost 2 bases to trimming and J lost 4 bases, with 8 bases between them. This CDR3 contains 13 residues. Germline V gene data show CDR1 as MDHEN and CDR2 as SYDVKM. CDR3: CASSLIRRTEAFF. CDR3 DNA: TGTGCCAGCAGTTTAATCAGACGCACTGAAGCTTTCTTT.

This clonotype was seen only a few times. The chain employs TRBV18 and TRBJ2-4; D is undetermined. The ends were cut back, 3 bases at V and 9 bases at J, with 12 bases in the middle. Germline loops: CDR1 KGHSH, CDR2 LQKENI. CDR3 length: 13 amino acids. CDR3 loop: CASSPPVKLIQYF. The CDR3 coding sequence is TGTGCCAGCTCACCCCCGGTAAAACTCATTCAGTACTTC.

This clonotype was seen only a few times. The rearrangement uses TRBV10-3 and TRBJ1-5; D gene uncertain. The V end was cut by 2 bases, the J end by 5 bases, with 4 bases between. CDR1 is ENHRY and CDR2 is SYGVKD in the germline V gene. The CDR3 has 12 amino acids. The CDR3: CAISENDQPQHF. CDR3 sequence (DNA): TGTGCCATCAGTGAGAACGATCAGCCCCAGCATTTT.

The J gene is TRBJ2-3, the V gene TRBV4-1; TRBD2 matches at 8 bases. V gave up 0 bases and J gave up 3 bases; unmatched junction bases: 5. The CDR3 totals 16 residues. CDR1 is MGHRA and CDR2 is YSYEKL in the germline V gene. CDR3: CASSQENSGDTDTQYF. The CDR3 nucleotides are TGCGCCAGCAGCCAAGAAAATAGCGGGGATACAGATACGCAGTATTTT.

The genes are TRBV4-2 and TRBJ2-1; a possible D gene is TRBD1 (6 bases). Trimming removed 3 bases at V and 2 bases at J, with 8 bases between. CDR1 and CDR2 (germline): LGHNA, YNFKEQ. The CDR3 is made up of 14 amino acids. DNA for the CDR3: TGTGCCAGCAGCCACGGGACAACCTACAATGAGCAGTTCTTC. This translates into CASSHGTTYNEQFF.